The source of this T cell receptor beta chain is a study of shared clonotypes between healthy human individuals. This clone was recorded once. The naive CD8 population came from CD45RO-negative cells selected for CCR7, without terminally differentiated effector memory CD45RA+ cells. V lost 5 bases, J lost 0 bases, and 12 bases lay in between. Per the germline V gene, CDR1 is SGHVS and CDR2 is FNYEAQ. This CDR3 has 15 amino acids. Data came from immunoSEQ multiplex PCR; TCRdb stores just in-frame clones and leaves some out. The data show nearly 2 million clones, with about 95% seen just once and 1% to 1.5% held by the top ten.

V usage is TRBV7-6 and J usage is TRBJ2-3; D is unclear. This receptor was obtained from a man between 18 and 35 years old in good health. The source material was naive CD8+ T cells sorted from blood. Written as DNA, the CDR3 is TGTGCCAGCAGCAACCCGGGCCCTAGCACAGATACGCAGTATTTT. This gives the protein CASSNPGPSTDTQYF.